These 10 T cell receptor beta chains were all obtained from the same sample, sequenced in a study of blood T cell repertoires in COVID-19. TCRdb keeps only in-frame clones here, not all; method: immunoSEQ multiplex PCR. The data contain about 380,000 clones, more than 70% of them seen just once; the ten biggest clones take up around 1.2%. Material: PBMCs or T cells enriched from blood (not recorded which). The source of these receptors is a woman under 30 who had recovered from COVID-19.

A few counts support this clone. The chain uses TRBV7-3 and TRBJ1-6; TRBD1 aligns across 9 bases. V gave up 5 bases and J gave up 9 bases; unmatched junction bases: 8. Germline loops: CDR1 SGHTA, CDR2 FQGTGA. This CDR3 region has 15 residues. This CDR3 reads CASSERDRAGSPLHF. The CDR3 nucleotides are TGTGCCAGCAGCGAGCGGGACAGGGCGGGTTCACCCCTCCACTTT.

V usage is TRBV7-3 and J usage is TRBJ1-4, with 8 bases that match TRBD1. This CDR3 has 18 amino acids. The V gene's germline CDR1 is SGHTA and CDR2 FQGTGA. V dropped 6 bases and J dropped 8; count of bases not matched to a gene: 20. This CDR3 reads CASRRTPGQVEISEKLFF. The CDR3 DNA reads as TGTGCCAGCAGGCGTACCCCGGGACAGGTGGAGATTAGCGAAAAACTGTTTTTT.

The V call is TRBV7-9, the J call TRBJ2-7; D gene unclear. Germline-derived CDR1 and CDR2 are SEHNR and FQNEAQ (reference sequence). The CDR3 spans 12 residues. V was clipped by 5 bases and J by 6 bases, with 11 bases between them. CDR3 coding DNA: TGTGCCAGCAGCCTCCCGAGGTCCGAGCAGTACTTC. Translated, it gives CASSLPRSEQYF.

This clone came up once. Within the sample, other DNA sequences also encode this same CDR3. The gene calls are TRBV30 and TRBJ1-6; D is possibly TRBD1 (6 bases). The CDR3 is 13 residues long. V was cut by 1 base and J by 8 bases, with 9 bases left in between. Germline-derived CDR1 and CDR2 are GTSNPN and SVGIG (reference sequence). The CDR3 sequence is CAWSDRVDSPLHF. In DNA, the CDR3 is TGTGCCTGGAGTGACAGGGTGGATTCACCCCTCCACTTT.

The rearrangement uses TRBV4-1 and TRBJ1-5; the match to TRBD1 covers 10 bases. CDR1 and CDR2 (germline): MGHRA, YSYEKL. The J segment lost 6 bases and the V segment lost 7 bases, leaving 9 bases of the junction unmatched. There are 15 residues in the CDR3. The DNA for the CDR3 is TGCGCCAGCAAGACCGGGACAGGGGAAATTCAGCCCCAGCATTTT. Protein sequence: CASKTGTGEIQPQHF.

The rearrangement uses TRBV5-6 and TRBJ2-1, with TRBD1 matching over 9 bases. Per germline, CDR1 SGHDT and CDR2 YYEEEE. The length of the CDR3 is 14 residues. J gave up 10 bases and V 2 bases, and 7 bases lay outside the gene matches. CDR3 loop: CASSFGTGILEQFF. CDR3 DNA sequence: TGTGCCAGCAGCTTTGGGACAGGGATTCTAGAGCAGTTCTTC.

This clone was picked up one time. The V call is TRBV19, the J call TRBJ1-4, with TRBD1 as a possible D gene (5 bases). Germline loops: CDR1 LNHDA, CDR2 SQIVND (reference sequence). The CDR3 has 12 amino acids. Trimming stripped 8 bases from V and 8 bases from J, with 12 bases between. The CDR3 is CASRQGREKLFF. In nucleotides, the CDR3 is TGTGCCAGTCGGCAGGGTCGAGAAAAACTGTTTTTT.

V gene TRBV19 combines with J gene TRBJ2-2; 9 positions match TRBD2. The CDR3 has 16 amino acids. Germline assignment: CDR1 LNHDA and CDR2 SQIVND (reference sequence). V lost 9 bases and J lost 0; bases outside the gene matches: 8. For the CDR3, the DNA is TGTGCCAGCGAGAAGCGGGGGGCGACGAACACCGGGGAGCTGTTTTTT. It codes for CASEKRGATNTGELFF.

The chain is built from TRBV18 and TRBJ1-1, with a tentative D call TRBD1 (5 bases). V was trimmed by 3 bases and J by 5 bases, leaving 19 bases between them. Germline V gene sequence: CDR1 KGHSH, CDR2 LQKENI. The CDR3 spans 16 residues. The CDR3 region has the DNA TGTGCCAGCTCACCCCCCCCAGGGATTCGTGGAACTGAAGCTTTCTTT. Protein: CASSPPPGIRGTEAFF.

The J gene is TRBJ2-3, the V gene TRBV18; 7 bases map to TRBD1. The CDR3 length is 16 residues. With 3 bases clipped from V and 1 base from J, the junction kept 7 bases outside the gene matches. Germline CDR1 KGHSH, CDR2 LQKENI. The chain's CDR3 is CASSPPRQGGTDTQYF. DNA for the CDR3: TGTGCCAGCTCACCCCCGAGGCAGGGGGGCACAGATACGCAGTATTTT.